The sequence of this T cell receptor beta chain was determined in a study of blood T cell repertoires in COVID-19. This table comes from immunoSEQ multiplex PCR, and its TCRdb copy is limited to in-frame clones, with some not included. Among 320,000 or so clones listed, around 90% were seen once. The CDR3 consists of 14 residues. V was cut by 4 bases and J by 6 bases, with 17 bases left in between. Germline CDR1 is SGHTS and CDR2 is YDEGEE. The sequenced sample was PBMCs or T cells enriched from blood (not recorded which). This sequence joins TRBV5-8 and TRBJ2-7; a weak D match, TRBD2 (7 bases). This clonotype originated in a man aged 25 to 45 who had recovered from COVID-19. The CDR3 loop is CASSPPWGGREQYF. The CDR3 coding sequence is TGTGCCAGCAGCCCCCCCTGGGGGGGCCGCGAGCAGTACTTC.